This T cell receptor (beta chain) was captured by sequencing in a study of cytomegalovirus exposure and HLA in healthy donors. Study findings and constraints: In vitro experiments confirmed that a few CMV-associated chains were specific for CMV antigens.

Turning to this clone: The antigen is undetermined.

Germline CDR1 reads LNHDA; CDR2 reads SQIVND (reference sequence). V shed 2 bases, J shed 7 bases, and the junction held 5 bases outside the gene matches. The CDR3 has 13 amino acids. From the 120-subject validation cohort, which was separate from the roughly 670-subject first cohort, the donors were drawn. The assay was immunoSEQ multiplex PCR, and TCRdb's table has in-frame clones only and misses some. The sample has about 57,000 clones, about 92% seen once. The receptor comes from a woman in her late teens or twenties in good health and CMV-seronegative. The sequenced sample was PBMCs. V gene TRBV19 combines with J gene TRBJ2-7; 7 positions agree with TRBD2. The CDR3 protein is CASSISGGGEQYV. The CDR3 coding sequence is TGTGCCAGTAGTATATCGGGGGGAGGGGAGCAGTACGTC.